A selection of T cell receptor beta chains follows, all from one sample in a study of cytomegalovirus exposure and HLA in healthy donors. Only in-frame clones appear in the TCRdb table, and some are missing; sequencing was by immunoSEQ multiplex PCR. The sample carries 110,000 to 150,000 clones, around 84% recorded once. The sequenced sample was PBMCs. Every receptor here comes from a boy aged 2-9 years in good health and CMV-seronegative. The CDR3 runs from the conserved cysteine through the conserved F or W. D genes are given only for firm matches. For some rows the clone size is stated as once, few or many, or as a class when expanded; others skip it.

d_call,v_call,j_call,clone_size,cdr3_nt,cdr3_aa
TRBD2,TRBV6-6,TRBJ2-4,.,TGTGCCAGCATTCTAAAAGCGGGGGGCCTCGTTGGCATTCAGTACTTC,CASILKAGGLVGIQYF
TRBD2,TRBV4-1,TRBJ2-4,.,TGCGCCAGCAGCCACCCTAAAGCGGGGGAAGGGATAGCCAAAAACATTCAGTACTTC,CASSHPKAGEGIAKNIQYF
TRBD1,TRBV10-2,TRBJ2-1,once,TGCGCCAGCAGTGAGGGGGACAGTGAGCAGTTCTTC,CASSEGDSEQFF
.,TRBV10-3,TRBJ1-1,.,TGTGCCATCAGTGAGGCGGGGAGAGGGATGAACACTGAAGCTTTCTTT,CAISEAGRGMNTEAFF
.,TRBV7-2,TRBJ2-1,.,TGTGCCAGCAGCTTAGCGCTAAATGAGCAGTTCTTC,CASSLALNEQFF
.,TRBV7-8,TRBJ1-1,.,TGTGCCAGCAGCTTAGTGGCGAACACTGAAGCTTTCTTT,CASSLVANTEAFF
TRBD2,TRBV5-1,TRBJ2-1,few,TGCGCCAGCAGCCCGACTAGCGGAACCTACAATGAGCAGTTCTTC,CASSPTSGTYNEQFF
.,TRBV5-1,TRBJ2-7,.,TGCGCCAGCAGCTACACTAAGCCGAACTACGAGCAGTACTTC,CASSYTKPNYEQYF
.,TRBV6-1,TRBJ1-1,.,TGTGCCATCAGTGGGGTACAGGGAAGGACTGAAGCTTTCTTT,CAISGVQGRTEAFF
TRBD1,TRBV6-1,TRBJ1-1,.,TGTGCCAGCAGGAAAGACAGGGGTCAAACTGAAGCTTTCTTT,CASRKDRGQTEAFF
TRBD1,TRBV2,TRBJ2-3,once,TGTGCCAGCAGCGAAGACAGGGGGCGCACAGATACGCAGTATTTT,CASSEDRGRTDTQYF
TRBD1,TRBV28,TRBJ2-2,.,TGTGCCAGCAGTTTAATTGTACAGGGGGCGGGCGGGGAGCTGTTTTTT,CASSLIVQGAGGELFF
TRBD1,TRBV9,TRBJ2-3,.,TGTGCCAGCAGCCACCGGGGACAGGGGAGGACTGATACGCAGTATTTT,CASSHRGQGRTDTQYF
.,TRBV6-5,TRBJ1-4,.,TGTGCCAGCAGTCTTAGGGGGTCGGCTAATGAAAAACTGTTTTTT,CASSLRGSANEKLFF
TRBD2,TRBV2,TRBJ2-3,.,TGTGCCAGCAGTGTGACTAGCGGGGAAACAGATACGCAGTATTTT,CASSVTSGETDTQYF
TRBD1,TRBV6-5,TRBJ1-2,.,TGTGCCAGCAGTCACTCCAGGGGGGCTAACTATGGCTACACCTTC,CASSHSRGANYGYTF
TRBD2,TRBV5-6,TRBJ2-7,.,TGTGCCAGCAGCTTTTCGGGACTAGCGGTCTACGAGCAGTACTTC,CASSFSGLAVYEQYF
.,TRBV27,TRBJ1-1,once,TGTGCCAGCAGCACCGGGGGGAACACTGAAGCTTTCTTT,CASSTGGNTEAFF
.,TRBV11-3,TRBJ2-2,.,TGTGCCAGCAGCTTCTCGAGTTGGACCGGGGAGCTGTTTTTT,CASSFSSWTGELFF
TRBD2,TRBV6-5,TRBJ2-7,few,TGTGCCAGCAGTTACGCTCCCGGGACTAGCTACGAGCAGTACTTC,CASSYAPGTSYEQYF
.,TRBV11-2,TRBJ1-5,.,TGTGCCAGCAGCTTAGAGAGGGTCGGTCAGCCCCAGCATTTT,CASSLERVGQPQHF
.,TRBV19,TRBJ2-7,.,TGTGCCAGTAGTACGCACCTCCTACAGGGACCCCCCTACGAGCAGTACTTC,CASSTHLLQGPPYEQYF
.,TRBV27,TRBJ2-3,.,TGTGCCAGCAGTTTCACTACAGGGTTTTCCGATACGCAGTATTTT,CASSFTTGFSDTQYF
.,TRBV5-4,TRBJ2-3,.,TGTGCCAGCAGCTCGATGGACATCACAGATACGCAGTATTTT,CASSSMDITDTQYF
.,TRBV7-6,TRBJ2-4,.,TGTGCCAGCAGCTTAGGGACAGAAAACATTCAGTACTTC,CASSLGTENIQYF
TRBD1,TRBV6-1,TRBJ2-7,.,TGTGCCAGCAGTGAAGTGACCGGTCGGACAGGATCATCCTACGAGCAGTACTTC,CASSEVTGRTGSSYEQYF
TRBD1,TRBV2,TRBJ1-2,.,TGTGCCAGCAGTGAAGACACAGGGGGCTACTATGGCTACACCTTC,CASSEDTGGYYGYTF
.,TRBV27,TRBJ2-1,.,TGTGCCAGCAGTTTATTTGAGGAGCAGTTCTTC,CASSLFEEQFF
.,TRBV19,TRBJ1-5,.,TGTGCCAGTAGTATAGACGTCCAGCCCCAGCATTTT,CASSIDVQPQHF
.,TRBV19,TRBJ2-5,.,TGTGCCAGTAGTAAGGCAGGGTCGGGAGAGACCCAGTACTTC,CASSKAGSGETQYF
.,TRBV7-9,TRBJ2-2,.,TGTGCCAGCAGCTTTGTTAGAGGGAACACCGGGGAGCTGTTTTTT,CASSFVRGNTGELFF
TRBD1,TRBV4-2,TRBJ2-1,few,TGTGCCAGCAGCCAAGATCAGGGGGCTAGCAATGAGCAGTTCTTC,CASSQDQGASNEQFF
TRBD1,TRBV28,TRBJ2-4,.,TGTGCCAGCAGCCAACAGGGGGCTTTAGGCATTCAGTACTTC,CASSQQGALGIQYF
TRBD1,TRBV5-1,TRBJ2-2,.,TGCGCCAGCAGCTTGGCCAGGGGGCACACCGGGGAGCTGTTTTTT,CASSLARGHTGELFF
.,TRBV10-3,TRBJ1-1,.,TGTGCCATCAGCCCATCTTCAGGGAACACTGAAGCTTTCTTT,CAISPSSGNTEAFF
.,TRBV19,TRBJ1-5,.,TGTGCCAGTAGTATATCCTATTTTTACAGGGCCCAGCCCCAGCATTTT,CASSISYFYRAQPQHF
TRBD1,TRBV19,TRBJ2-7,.,TGTGCCAGTAGTGACGGCCGGGACAGGAGCTCCTACGAGCAGTACTTC,CASSDGRDRSSYEQYF
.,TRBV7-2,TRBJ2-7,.,TGTGCCAGCAGCGTCCTAGCGCGCCGCGAGCAGTACTTC,CASSVLARREQYF
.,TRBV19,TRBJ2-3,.,TGTGCCAGTAGTATTGGGGCGGCCCCAGATACGCAGTATTTT,CASSIGAAPDTQYF
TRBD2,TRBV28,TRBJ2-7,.,TGTGCCAGCAGTCTAGCGGGAGGGGCCTACGAGCAGTACTTC,CASSLAGGAYEQYF
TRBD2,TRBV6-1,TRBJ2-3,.,TGTGCCAGCAGTGAAAGCTCACAGACTAGCAGCACAGATACGCAGTATTTT,CASSESSQTSSTDTQYF
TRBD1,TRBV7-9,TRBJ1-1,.,TGTTCCAGCAGCCTGGGACAGAACCCTATGAACACTGAAGCTTTCTTT,CSSSLGQNPMNTEAFF
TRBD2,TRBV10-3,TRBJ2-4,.,TGTGCCATCAGTGAGGCAACTAGCGGGGGGGCCTATCTCGACAAAAACATTCAGTACTTC,CAISEATSGGAYLDKNIQYF
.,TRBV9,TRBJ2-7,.,TGTGCCAGCAGCCCCTCGATCGAGAACGAGCAGTACTTC,CASSPSIENEQYF
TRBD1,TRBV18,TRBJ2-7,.,TGTGCCAGCTCACCAACCAGACAGGGGACCTTGATCGAGCAGTACTTC,CASSPTRQGTLIEQYF
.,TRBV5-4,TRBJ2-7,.,TGTGCCAGCAGCTTCGGGGGAGCCTACGAGCAGTACTTC,CASSFGGAYEQYF
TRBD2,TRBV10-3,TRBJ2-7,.,TGTGCCATCAGTGAGTCACGGCGGGGGACGTACTTC,CAISESRRGTYF
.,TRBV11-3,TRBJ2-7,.,TGTGCCAGCAGCTTTCCGGGTGGCTACGAGCAGTACTTC,CASSFPGGYEQYF
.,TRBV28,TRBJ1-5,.,TGTGCCAGCGAAGGGGCGGGGGGCAATCAGCCCCAGCATTTT,CASEGAGGNQPQHF
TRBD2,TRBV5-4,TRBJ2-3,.,TGTGCCAGCACCCCCAGGGGGGGACTAGCTTTCCCAGATACGCAGTATTTT,CASTPRGGLAFPDTQYF
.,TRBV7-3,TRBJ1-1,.,TGTGCCAGCATGCGTATTAGAGGCACTGAAGCTTTCTTT,CASMRIRGTEAFF
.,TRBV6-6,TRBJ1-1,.,TGTGCCAGCAGTTACGGTGGAGCCAACACTGAAGCTTTCTTT,CASSYGGANTEAFF
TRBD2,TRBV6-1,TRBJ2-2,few,TGTGCCAGCAGGGGACTAGCGGGGGGGTCCGGGGAGCTGTTTTTT,CASRGLAGGSGELFF